These 7 T cell receptor beta chains were sequenced from one sample in a study of OX40 agonist ivuxolimab in advanced cancers. Some clones are missing from TCRdb's copy, which holds only in-frame ones; the method was immunoSEQ multiplex PCR. Among about 93,000 clones listed, about 92% were seen once. The sequences come from CD4+ or CD8+ T cells sorted from blood, collected in a trial of the OX40 agonist ivuxolimab. The receptors derive from an adult with an advanced solid tumor such as melanoma, head and neck, liver or kidney cancer.

This clone has a single count. The V and J genes are TRBV28 and TRBJ2-1; 11 nucleotides agree with TRBD2. Trimming at V came to 5 bases and at J to 4 bases, leaving 13 bases not matched to a gene. Germline loops: CDR1 MDHEN, CDR2 SYDVKM. The CDR3 is 18 residues long. CDR3 DNA: TGTGCCAGCAGTCTCCTCCCCCCACTAGCGGGAGCGTACAATGAGCAGTTCTTC. It translates to CASSLLPPLAGAYNEQFF.

The chain joins TRBV7-2 to TRBJ2-4; D may be TRBD1 or TRBD2 (6 bases each). Trimming cost V 0 bases and J 3 bases, with 12 bases left between them. The CDR3 is 16 residues long. Germline CDR1 and CDR2: SGHTA and FQGNSA. For the CDR3, the DNA is TGTGCCAGCAGCTTAGCGCGGGGACAAGTCAAAAACATTCAGTACTTC. This sequence encodes CASSLARGQVKNIQYF. The entire variable domain, with the rest obtained from reference TRBV7-2 and TRBJ2-4, is as follows: GAGVSQSPSNKVTEKGKDVELRCDPISGHTALYWYRQSLGQGLEFLIYFQGNSAPDKSGLPSDRFSAERTGGSVSTLTIQRTQQEDSAVYLCASSLARGQVKNIQYFGAGTRLSVL.

This clone was counted a single time. This sequence joins TRBV27 and TRBJ2-3, with D possibly being TRBD2 (5 bases). V was cut by 3 bases and J by 8 bases, with 12 bases left in between. The CDR3 spans 13 residues. Germline V lookup: CDR1 MNHEY, CDR2 SMNVEV (reference sequence). CDR3 nucleotides: TGTGCCAGCAGTTTTAACGGGGAAGGTACGCAGTATTTT. Its translation: CASSFNGEGTQYF.

This sequence joins TRBV4-1 and TRBJ2-3; the D gene could be TRBD1 or TRBD2 (7 bases each). V lost 4 bases, J lost 4 bases, and 21 bases lay in between. CDR3 length: 17 amino acids. Germline V CDR1 and CDR2: MGHRA, YSYEKL. In DNA form, the CDR3 reads TGCGCCAGCAGCCTCCAGGGGGGGAGGGCCTCGGCAGATACGCAGTATTTT. Translation gives CASSLQGGRASADTQYF.

The gene calls are TRBV11-2 and TRBJ1-5, with no clear D. V was pared by 0 bases and J by 10 bases, with 13 bases between. The germline V gene has CDR1 SGHAT and CDR2 FQNNGV. The CDR3 consists of 14 residues. The CDR3 DNA sequence: TGTGCCAGCAGCTTAGATCGGATGGGCAACCCCCAGCATTTT. It yields the protein CASSLDRMGNPQHF. The full variable domain, rest sourced from reference TRBV11-2 and TRBJ1-5, is EAGVAQSPRYKIIEKRQSVAFWCNPISGHATLYWYQQILGQGPKLLIQFQNNGVVDDSQLPKDRFSAERLKGVDSTLKIQPAKLEDSAVYLCASSLDRMGNPQHFGDGTRLSIL.

The chain has TRBV7-2 and TRBJ2-1; TRBD2 matches at 9 bases. Germline V gives CDR1 SGHTA, CDR2 FQGNSA. V trimming: 2 bases; J trimming: 4 bases; junction bases outside the gene matches: 6. This CDR3 is built from 16 residues. CDR3 in amino acids: CASSLLPSGVYNEQFF. CDR3 in DNA: TGTGCCAGCAGCTTACTTCCTAGCGGGGTTTACAATGAGCAGTTCTTC.

The chain couples TRBV7-9 to TRBJ2-1; D might be TRBD1 (5 bases). This CDR3 region has 13 residues. Trimming cost V 2 bases and J 6 bases, with 8 bases left between them. The V gene's germline CDR1 is SEHNR and CDR2 FQNEAQ (reference sequence). The CDR3 region has the DNA TGTGCCAGCAGCTTATCAGGGCCCAATGAGCAGTTCTTC. Translating it yields CASSLSGPNEQFF.